These T cell receptor beta chains were read from a single sample in a study of CD8 T cells in ankylosing spondylitis. MiXCR was run by TCRdb on the 5' RACE reads, yielding one entry per CDR3 protein. The table has about 500,000 distinct CDR3 sequences, about 12% seen once. Sequencing used blood, either unsorted or a sorted T cell fraction (not recorded which). The receptors derive from a male donor with ankylosing spondylitis. Each CDR3 is given with its conserved first and last residue. A D gene is named only where the DNA matches it firmly. The size of a clone is reported for some rows only, either as once, few or many, or as a class for expanded clones.

cdr3_length,v_call,j_call,d_call,clone_size,cdr3_nt,cdr3_aa
12,TRBV10-2,TRBJ2-7,TRBD2,few,TGCGCCAGCCTACTAGCGGGAGTTGAGCAGTACTTC,CASLLAGVEQYF
15,TRBV6-1,TRBJ1-2,TRBD1,few,TGTGCCAGCCACTTGAAGGGGGCAGGGTTACGTGGCTACACCTTC,CASHLKGAGLRGYTF
14,TRBV7-2,TRBJ2-1,TRBD2,many,TGTGCCAGCAGCTTGAGCGGGATTTACAATGAGCAGTTCTTC,CASSLSGIYNEQFF
16,TRBV21-1,TRBJ2-1,.,few,TGTGCCAGCAGCAAAGTAGGGCTAGCTGGTTCAGATGAGCAGTTCTTC,CASSKVGLAGSDEQFF
14,TRBV28,TRBJ1-5,.,.,TGTGCCAGCAGTCCGGCGAATAGCAATCAGCCCCAGCATTTT,CASSPANSNQPQHF
14,TRBV20-1,TRBJ2-1,TRBD2,many,TGCAGTCCAAAACTTGGCGGGAGTGGGGGTGAGCAGTTCTTC,CSPKLGGSGGEQFF
14,TRBV5-6,TRBJ1-4,.,few,TGTGCCAGCTCCCCGGGCCCATCTCCTTCTAAACTGTTTTTT,CASSPGPSPSKLFF
14,TRBV3-1,TRBJ2-7,.,.,TGTGCCAGCAGCCACGCGACTACGTCCTACGAGCAGTACTTC,CASSHATTSYEQYF
16,TRBV3-1,TRBJ2-1,.,few,TGTGCCAGCAGGGCCACTAGTCTAAAGTCCTACAATGAGCAGTTCTTC,CASRATSLKSYNEQFF
10,TRBV7-2,TRBJ2-4,.,few,TGTGCAGTCGGGTTTGACATTCAGTACTTC,CAVGFDIQYF
14,TRBV11-2,TRBJ1-5,.,.,TGTGCCAGCAGCTCGGGGGCCAGCAATCAGCCCCAGCATTTT,CASSSGASNQPQHF
14,TRBV7-6,TRBJ2-3,.,few,TGTGCCAGCAGCTTTGATCTATACACAGATACGCAGTATTTT,CASSFDLYTDTQYF
15,TRBV7-9,TRBJ2-1,.,.,TGTGCCAGCAGCTTAGTTTTGGCGGGACGGGATGAGCAGTTCTTC,CASSLVLAGRDEQFF
13,TRBV6-1,TRBJ1-1,.,.,TGTGCCAGCAGGAAGGTATTGAACACTGAAGCTTTCTTT,CASRKVLNTEAFF
15,TRBV3-1,TRBJ2-7,.,.,TGTGCCAGCAGCCAAGCTAGAGATCTAACCTACGAGCAGTACTTC,CASSQARDLTYEQYF
16,TRBV25-1,TRBJ2-7,.,.,TGTGCCAGCAGTGAATACAGGGGACCATCCTCCTACGAGCAGTACTTC,CASSEYRGPSSYEQYF
13,TRBV20-1,TRBJ2-3,.,many,TGCAGTGCTCTTACGGGAAGGGGGGATACGCAGTATTTT,CSALTGRGDTQYF
17,TRBV27,TRBJ2-6,TRBD2,.,TGTGCCAGCAGTAGAGAGCGGGAGACCCCCGGGGCCAACGTCCTGACTTTC,CASSRERETPGANVLTF
18,TRBV9,TRBJ2-1,TRBD2,.,TGTGCCAGCAGCTCACCCCTTATGACTAGCGGATTGTACAATGAGCAGTTCTTC,CASSSPLMTSGLYNEQFF
12,TRBV20-1,TRBJ1-5,.,few,TGCAGTGCTAGAAGGCAGGGCGAGCCCCAGCATTTT,CSARRQGEPQHF
16,TRBV10-3,TRBJ2-1,.,many,TGTGCCATCAACTCCGCGGCAGTCGTGGAGAACAATGAGCAGTTCTTC,CAINSAAVVENNEQFF
14,TRBV11-3,TRBJ2-4,.,many,TGTGCCAGCAGCTCTGGCACCGGGGAAATCATTCAGTACTTC,CASSSGTGEIIQYF